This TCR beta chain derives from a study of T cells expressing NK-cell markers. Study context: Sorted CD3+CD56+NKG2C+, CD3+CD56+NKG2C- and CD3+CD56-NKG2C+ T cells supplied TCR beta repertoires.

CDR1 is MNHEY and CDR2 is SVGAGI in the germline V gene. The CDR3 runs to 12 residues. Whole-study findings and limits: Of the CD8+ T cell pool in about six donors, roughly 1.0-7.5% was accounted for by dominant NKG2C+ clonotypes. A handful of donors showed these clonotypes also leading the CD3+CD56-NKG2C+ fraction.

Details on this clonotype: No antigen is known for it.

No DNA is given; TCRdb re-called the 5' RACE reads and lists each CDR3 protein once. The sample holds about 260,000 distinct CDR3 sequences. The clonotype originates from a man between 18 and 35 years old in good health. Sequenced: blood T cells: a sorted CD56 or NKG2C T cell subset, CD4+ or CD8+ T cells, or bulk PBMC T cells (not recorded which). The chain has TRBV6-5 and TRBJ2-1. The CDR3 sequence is CASSAEIGEQFF.